A selection of T cell receptor beta chains follows, all from one sample in a study of blood T cell repertoires in COVID-19. Using immunoSEQ multiplex PCR, the repertoire was profiled, and TCRdb retains in-frame clones only, with some absent. The sample carries roughly 40,000 clones, around 90% recorded once. The specimen was peripheral blood. All receptors come from a woman between 65 and 79 years old with acute or convalescent COVID-19. Both conserved end residues are part of each CDR3. The D gene is left open where the match is weak. Only some rows state a clone size, as once, few, many or a class for expanded clones.

D	V	length	J	size	CDR3	DNA
.	TRBV27	13	TRBJ1-5	.	CASSFTGNQPQHF	TGTGCCAGCAGTTTTACTGGCAATCAGCCCCAGCATTTT
TRBD1	TRBV5-6	13	TRBJ1-2	.	CASRRQGGYGYTF	TGTGCCAGCAGGCGACAGGGAGGATATGGCTACACCTTC
.	TRBV3-1/TRBV3-2	14	TRBJ2-2	.	CASSQSLNTGELFF	TGTGCCAGCAGCCAGAGTCTTAACACCGGGGAGCTGTTTTTT
.	TRBV29-1	13	TRBJ2-2	.	CSVEYQGTGELFF	TGCAGCGTTGAGTACCAGGGCACCGGGGAGCTGTTTTTT
TRBD1	TRBV7-2	15	TRBJ2-5	.	CASSSGQGIGETQYF	TGTGCCAGCAGCTCTGGACAGGGGATAGGAGAGACCCAGTACTTC
.	TRBV27	16	TRBJ2-2	.	CASSLSASSNTGELFF	TGTGCCAGCAGTTTATCGGCCAGTTCGAACACCGGGGAGCTGTTTTTT
TRBD2	TRBV16	15	TRBJ2-2	.	CASNRLAGNTGELFF	TGTGCCAGCAACCGACTAGCGGGGAACACCGGGGAGCTGTTTTTT
TRBD1	TRBV6-2/TRBV6-3	15	TRBJ1-2	.	CASSYADRGNYGYTF	TGTGCCAGCAGTTACGCGGACAGGGGTAACTATGGCTACACCTTC
TRBD2	TRBV14	17	TRBJ2-1	.	CASSELNLAARRNEQFF	TGTGCCAGCAGCGAACTGAATCTAGCGGCGAGGAGGAATGAGCAGTTCTTC
.	TRBV24-1	15	TRBJ2-5	.	CATSDLSGSPETQYF	TGTGCCACCAGTGACCTCTCGGGTTCCCCAGAGACCCAGTACTTC
.	TRBV6-5	16	TRBJ2-1	.	CASSYGSRGGLGEQFF	TGTGCCAGCAGTTACGGAAGCAGGGGTGGTCTGGGTGAGCAGTTCTTC
TRBD1	TRBV7-9	14	TRBJ2-2	.	CASSQTGGTGELFF	TGTGCCAGCAGCCAGACAGGGGGCACCGGGGAGCTGTTTTTT
.	TRBV2	12	TRBJ2-1	.	CASREKSNEQFF	TGTGCCAGCAGGGAGAAAAGCAATGAGCAGTTCTTC
TRBD1	TRBV28	14	TRBJ1-2	once	CASSSTGTDYGYTF	TGTGCCAGCAGTTCCACCGGGACAGACTATGGCTACACCTTC
.	TRBV7-9	16	TRBJ2-2	.	CASSSLLALYTGELFF	TGTGCCAGCAGCTCCCTTTTAGCGTTGTACACCGGGGAGCTGTTTTTT
TRBD2	TRBV12-3/TRBV12-4	13	TRBJ2-1	.	CANKRGGHNEQFF	TGTGCCAATAAGCGGGGGGGCCACAATGAGCAGTTCTTC
.	TRBV2	13	TRBJ2-2	.	CASSLGAAGELFF	TGTGCCAGCAGTCTGGGTGCGGCCGGGGAGCTGTTTTTT
TRBD1	TRBV2	14	TRBJ2-1	.	CARTRDRAYNEQFF	TGTGCCAGGACACGGGACAGGGCTTACAATGAGCAGTTCTTC
.	TRBV12-3/TRBV12-4	12	TRBJ2-3	.	CASSSSADTQYF	TGTGCCAGCAGTTCAAGCGCAGATACGCAGTATTTT
.	TRBV7-2	14	TRBJ1-5	.	CASSLLGGDQPQHF	TGTGCCAGCAGCCTCTTAGGGGGGGACCAGCCCCAGCATTTT
TRBD1	TRBV6-1	16	TRBJ1-5	.	CASTEIWTGANQPQHF	TGTGCCAGCACTGAGATCTGGACAGGGGCTAATCAGCCCCAGCATTTT
TRBD1	TRBV11-3	14	TRBJ1-4	.	CASRPGTGDEKLFF	TGTGCCAGCAGACCCGGGACAGGGGATGAAAAACTGTTTTTT
TRBD1	TRBV28	14	TRBJ1-4	.	CASRTGTGFEKLFF	TGTGCCAGCAGAACCGGGACAGGGTTTGAAAAACTGTTTTTT
TRBD1	TRBV10-3	14	TRBJ1-3	.	CAISKVGTADTIYF	TGTGCCATCAGTAAGGTTGGGACAGCGGACACCATATATTTT
.	TRBV6-1	13	TRBJ1-1	once	CASSDPGHPLSFF	TGTGCCAGCAGTGATCCGGGACACCCGCTATCTTTCTTT
.	TRBV4-3	17	TRBJ2-3	.	CASSQGTYGASTDTQYF	TGCGCCAGCAGCCAGGGTACCTATGGAGCCAGCACAGATACGCAGTATTTT
TRBD2	TRBV18	17	TRBJ2-1	.	CASSPNRGGDFSNEQFF	TGTGCCAGCTCACCGAACCGGGGGGGCGATTTCTCCAATGAGCAGTTCTTC
TRBD1	TRBV5-1	13	TRBJ1-5	.	CASSPGQDQPQHF	TGCGCCAGCAGCCCAGGACAGGACCAGCCCCAGCATTTT
.	TRBV2	15	TRBJ1-2	.	CASSVKRKTNYGYTF	TGTGCCAGCAGTGTGAAGAGGAAAACTAACTATGGCTACACCTTC
TRBD2	TRBV29-1	14	TRBJ2-1	.	CSVARLAEYNEQFF	TGCAGCGTCGCAAGACTAGCGGAGTACAATGAGCAGTTCTTC
.	TRBV14	12	TRBJ1-2	.	CASSQGLDGYTF	TGTGCCAGCAGCCAAGGGCTGGATGGCTACACCTTC
.	TRBV7-9	17	TRBJ1-5	.	CASSLEGRQGSNQPQHF	TGTGCCAGCAGCTTAGAGGGGCGGCAAGGGAGCAATCAGCCCCAGCATTTT
.	TRBV7-7	15	TRBJ2-2	.	CASSSTSRGTGELFF	TGTGCTAGCAGCTCGACCAGCAGGGGAACCGGGGAGCTGTTTTTT
TRBD1	TRBV7-2	18	TRBJ1-3	.	CASSLLLGTELSGNTIYF	TGTGCCAGCAGCTTACTACTCGGGACAGAACTCTCTGGAAACACCATATATTTT
.	TRBV27	12	TRBJ2-5	.	CASSPIGETQYF	TGTGCCAGCAGCCCGATCGGGGAGACCCAGTACTTC
.	TRBV5-5	17	TRBJ1-6	.	CASSLAGAATRNSPLHF	TGTGCCAGCAGCTTGGCGGGTGCGGCGACGAGGAATTCACCCCTCCACTTT
.	TRBV9	14	TRBJ2-1	.	CASSPVGGYNEQFF	TGTGCCAGCAGCCCAGTGGGGGGATACAATGAGCAGTTCTTC
TRBD1	TRBV19	13	TRBJ2-1	.	CASKDRGSGEQFF	TGTGCCAGCAAGGACAGGGGTTCAGGGGAGCAGTTCTTC
.	TRBV12-5	12	TRBJ2-3	.	CASGSSTDTQYF	TGTGCTAGTGGTTCAAGCACAGATACGCAGTATTTT
.	TRBV7-2	17	TRBJ1-3	.	CASSFGREGRSGNTIYF	TGTGCCAGCAGCTTCGGGCGTGAGGGAAGATCTGGAAACACCATATATTTT
TRBD2	TRBV6-2/TRBV6-3	16	TRBJ2-1	.	CASSYPTAGVRNEQFF	TGTGCCAGCAGTTACCCTACAGCGGGAGTAAGAAATGAGCAGTTCTTC
.	TRBV19	15	TRBJ2-5	.	CASSIMAGPSQTQYF	TGTGCCAGTAGTATAATGGCGGGACCGAGCCAGACCCAGTACTTC
.	TRBV19	15	TRBJ1-6	.	CASSEALLRLSPLHF	TGTGCCAGTAGCGAGGCCCTCTTACGACTTTCACCCCTCCACTTT
.	TRBV7-3	18	TRBJ2-1	.	CASSLNPPTGVGVNEQFF	TGTGCCAGCAGCTTAAATCCTCCCACGGGAGTAGGAGTCAATGAGCAGTTCTTC
TRBD1	TRBV19	16	TRBJ1-5	.	CASSIVGTTGLEPQHF	TGTGCCAGTAGTATAGTGGGCACGACAGGGTTGGAGCCCCAGCATTTT
TRBD2	TRBV27	16	TRBJ2-1	.	CASSVLLAGGHNEQFF	TGTGCCAGCAGTGTCCTACTAGCGGGGGGCCACAATGAGCAGTTCTTC
.	TRBV19	12	TRBJ2-2	.	CASTLGGGELFF	TGTGCCAGTACCCTAGGGGGCGGGGAGCTGTTTTTT
.	TRBV7-2	14	TRBJ1-1	.	CASSSTGGNTEAFF	TGTGCCAGCAGCTCAACCGGGGGGAACACTGAAGCTTTCTTT
TRBD2	TRBV7-8	18	TRBJ2-1	few	CASSLVSRVSGRASEQFF	TGTGCCAGCAGCTTAGTGTCGCGGGTTAGCGGGAGGGCCAGTGAGCAGTTCTTC
TRBD2	TRBV11-2	14	TRBJ2-3	.	CASSLGAGLDTQYF	TGTGCCAGCAGCTTAGGAGCGGGGCTAGATACGCAGTATTTT
.	TRBV6-5	12	TRBJ1-1	.	CASGRRATEAFF	TGTGCCAGCGGAAGGAGGGCCACTGAAGCTTTCTTT
TRBD2	TRBV7-2	15	TRBJ2-1	.	CASSLGLAGNNEQFF	TGTGCCAGCAGCCTCGGACTAGCGGGAAACAATGAGCAGTTCTTC
.	TRBV7-2	13	TRBJ2-1	.	CASSLVAINEQFF	TGTGCCAGCAGCTTAGTAGCTATAAATGAGCAGTTCTTC
.	TRBV5-6	12	TRBJ2-1	.	CASSRYEFEQFF	TGTGCCAGCAGCCGCTACGAATTTGAGCAGTTCTTC
.	TRBV27	15	TRBJ1-5	.	CASSFSGPRNQPQHF	TGTGCCAGCAGTTTTTCTGGGCCACGGAATCAGCCCCAGCATTTT